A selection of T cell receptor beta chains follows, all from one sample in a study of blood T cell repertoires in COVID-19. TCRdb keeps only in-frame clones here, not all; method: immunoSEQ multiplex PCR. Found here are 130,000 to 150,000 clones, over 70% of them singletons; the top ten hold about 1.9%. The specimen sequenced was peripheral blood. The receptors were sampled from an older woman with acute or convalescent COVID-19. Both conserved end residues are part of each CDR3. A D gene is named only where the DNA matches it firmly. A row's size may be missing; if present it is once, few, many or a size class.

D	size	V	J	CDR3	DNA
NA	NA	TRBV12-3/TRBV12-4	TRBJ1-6	CASSGTRNSPLHF	TGTGCCAGCAGTGGTACGAGGAATTCACCCCTCCACTTT
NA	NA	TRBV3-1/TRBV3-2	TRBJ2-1	CASSQRGGARRGEQFF	TGTGCCAGCAGCCAAAGGGGGGGCGCAAGGAGGGGTGAGCAGTTCTTC
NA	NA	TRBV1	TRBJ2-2	CTSSQEPRGENTGELFF	TGCACCAGCAGCCAAGAGCCGCGCGGAGAGAACACCGGGGAGCTGTTTTTT
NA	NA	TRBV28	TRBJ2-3	CASSGGGWVTDTQYF	TGTGCCAGCAGCGGGGGTGGGTGGGTCACAGATACGCAGTATTTT
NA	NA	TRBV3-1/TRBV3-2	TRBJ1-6	CASSHGGGAPRSPLHF	TGTGCCAGCAGCCACGGGGGAGGGGCGCCCAGGTCACCCCTCCACTTT
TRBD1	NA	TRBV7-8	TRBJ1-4	CASSLRTGAGSEKLFF	TGTGCCAGCAGCTTACGGACAGGCGCCGGGAGTGAAAAACTGTTTTTT
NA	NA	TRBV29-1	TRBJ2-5	CSVEGMDGKTQYF	TGCAGCGTTGAAGGTATGGACGGGAAGACCCAGTACTTC
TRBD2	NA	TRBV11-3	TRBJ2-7	CASSLASGVYEQYF	TGTGCCAGCAGCTTGGCTAGCGGGGTCTACGAGCAGTACTTC
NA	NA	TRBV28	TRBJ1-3	CASSLFGESKNTIYF	TGTGCCAGCAGTTTATTCGGGGAAAGCAAAAACACCATATATTTT
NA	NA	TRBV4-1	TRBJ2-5	CARSQGGEETQYF	TGCGCCCGCAGCCAGGGGGGGGAGGAGACCCAGTACTTC
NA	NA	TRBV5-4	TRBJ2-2	CASSAGHLTGELFF	TGTGCCAGCAGCGCCGGACACCTCACCGGGGAGCTGTTTTTT
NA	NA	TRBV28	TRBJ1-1	CASSLFGRRGTEAFF	TGTGCCAGCAGTTTATTCGGGAGACGGGGGACTGAAGCTTTCTTT
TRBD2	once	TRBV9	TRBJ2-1	CASSTGLAYNEQFF	TGTGCCAGCAGCACAGGACTAGCCTACAATGAGCAGTTCTTC
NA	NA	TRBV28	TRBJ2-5	CASRTGGETQYF	TGTGCCAGCAGGACTGGGGGGGAGACCCAGTACTTC
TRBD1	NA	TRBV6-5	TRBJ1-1	CASSLDRGSGAFF	TGTGCCAGCAGTCTGGACAGGGGTAGTGGGGCTTTCTTT
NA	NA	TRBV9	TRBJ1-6	CASSVDSSYNSPLHF	TGTGCCAGCAGCGTTGACAGCTCCTATAATTCACCCCTCCACTTT
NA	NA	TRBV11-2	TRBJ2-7	CASSSPHEFTTF	TGTGCCAGCAGCTCTCCCCATGAATTTACAACCTTC
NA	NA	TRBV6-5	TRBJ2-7	CASSLSGTTYEQYF	TGTGCCAGCAGTCTCTCCGGGACAACCTACGAGCAGTACTTC
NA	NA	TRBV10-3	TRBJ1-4	CAIRPTGEEKLFF	TGTGCCATCAGACCGACGGGTGAGGAAAAACTGTTTTTT
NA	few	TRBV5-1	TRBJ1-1	CASSYGSKSTEAFF	TGCGCCAGCAGTTACGGGTCCAAGTCCACTGAAGCTTTCTTT
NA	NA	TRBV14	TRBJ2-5	CASNQVIEGTQYF	TGTGCCAGCAACCAAGTTATTGAGGGGACCCAGTACTTC
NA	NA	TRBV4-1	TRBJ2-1	CASSQAPLPLHQFF	TGCGCCAGCAGCCAAGCCCCACTCCCTCTCCACCAGTTCTTC
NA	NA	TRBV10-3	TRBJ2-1	CAISEDRTTGEQFF	TGTGCCATCAGTGAAGACAGGACCACAGGTGAGCAGTTCTTC
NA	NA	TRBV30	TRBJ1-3	CAWSVRGFSSGNTIYF	TGTGCCTGGAGTGTTAGGGGGTTTAGCTCTGGAAACACCATATATTTT
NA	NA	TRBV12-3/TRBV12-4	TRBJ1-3	CASSPQGNTIYF	TGTGCCAGCAGTCCCCAGGGGAACACCATATATTTT
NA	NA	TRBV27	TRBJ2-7	CASSFTPTHEQYF	TGTGCCAGCAGTTTCACACCCACCCACGAGCAGTACTTC
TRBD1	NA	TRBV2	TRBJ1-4	CASSLTGTGGLPNEKLFF	TGTGCCAGCAGCCTAACCGGGACAGGGGGCTTACCTAATGAAAAACTGTTTTTT
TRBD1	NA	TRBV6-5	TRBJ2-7	CASRSSGQRISEQYF	TGTGCCAGCAGGTCCTCGGGACAGAGGATCTCGGAGCAGTACTTC
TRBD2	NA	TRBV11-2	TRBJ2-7	CASSQGLAGIYEQYF	TGTGCCAGCAGTCAAGGACTAGCGGGAATCTACGAGCAGTACTTC
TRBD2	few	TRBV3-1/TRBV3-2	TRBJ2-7	CASSHRGLALYEQYF	TGTGCCAGCAGTCATCGGGGACTAGCTCTTTACGAGCAGTACTTC
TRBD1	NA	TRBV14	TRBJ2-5	CASSPPGTVKETQYF	TGTGCCAGCAGCCCTCCCGGGACAGTAAAAGAGACCCAGTACTTC
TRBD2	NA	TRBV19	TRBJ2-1	CASSIDGLAGSNEQFF	TGTGCCAGTAGTATAGATGGGCTAGCGGGCTCGAATGAGCAGTTCTTC
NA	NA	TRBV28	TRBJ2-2	CASNTGKNTGELFF	TGTGCCAGCAATACAGGGAAGAACACCGGGGAGCTGTTTTTT
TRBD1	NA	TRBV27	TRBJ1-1	CASRDSPNTEAFF	TGTGCCTCCCGGGACAGCCCGAACACTGAAGCTTTCTTT
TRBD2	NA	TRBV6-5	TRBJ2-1	CATSAGVSYNEQFF	TGTGCCACCTCAGCGGGGGTCTCCTACAATGAGCAGTTCTTC
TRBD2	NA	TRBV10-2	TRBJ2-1	CASSVTSGRAGEQFF	TGCGCCAGCAGTGTGACTAGCGGGAGGGCCGGGGAGCAGTTCTTC